This TCR beta chain was documented in a study of CD8 T cells in ankylosing spondylitis. Quantitative 5'-RACE was performed with molecular barcodes, and it yielded the TCR beta libraries. Each CDR3 protein gets one entry after TCRdb re-called the 5' RACE reads with MiXCR. The sample holds some 250,000 distinct CDR3 sequences, roughly a tenth seen once. V gave up 0 bases and J gave up 2 bases, with 1 base separating them. Germline V CDR1 and CDR2: SGHRS, YFSETQ. The CDR3 length is 12 residues. This clonotype has at least ten counts. The rearrangement uses TRBV5-1 and TRBJ2-3; D unclear. Sequenced material: blood, either unsorted or a sorted T cell fraction (not recorded which). This TCR was sampled from a male donor with ankylosing spondylitis or in good health (not recorded which). The CDR3 region is CASSLDTDTQYF. CDR3 sequence (DNA): TGCGCCAGCAGCTTGGACACAGATACGCAGTATTTT.